The T cell receptor (beta chain) described here comes from a study of blood T cell repertoires in COVID-19. Study information: There were acute and convalescent COVID-19 samples, and they came from the United States, Italy and Spain.

A PCR-confirmed or clinician-diagnosed COVID-19 case had contacted exposed participants within 2 weeks of entry. Produced via immunoSEQ multiplex PCR; TCRdb's table is partial and in-frame only. The table lists roughly 400,000 clones, more than 85% of them singletons, with 0.7% to 0.95% in the top ten. The germline V and J ends were trimmed by 2 bases and 1 base, with 13 bases remaining between them. Germline assignment: CDR1 SGHTS and CDR2 YDEGEE. This CDR3 spans 16 amino acids. Sequenced material: PBMCs or T cells enriched from blood (not recorded which). The TCR comes from a woman between 35 and 50 years old who had been exposed to COVID-19. The V gene is TRBV5-8, the J gene TRBJ1-3; weak D call: TRBD1 (6 bases). The CDR3 DNA reads as TGTGCCAGCAGCTTTACTCAGGGGCAATCTGGAAACACCATATATTTT. Encoded protein: CASSFTQGQSGNTIYF.